The 30 T cell receptor beta chains below come from one sample, sequenced in a study of control samples from healthy donors and cancer patients. The repertoire was sequenced with immunoSEQ multiplex PCR; TCRdb's copy has only in-frame clones and lacks some. The sample lists 99,000 or so clones; 82% were seen once. The specimen was blood. Source of these receptors: a man aged 55 to 70 in good health.

The CDR3 loop is CASSLILGNTDTQYF. CDR3 DNA sequence: TGTGCCAGCAGCCTAATATTGGGGAACACAGATACGCAGTATTTT. The chain is built from TRBV5-4 and TRBJ2-3; D unresolved. Trimming shortened V by 4 bases and J by 2 bases, and 14 bases separated the two germline ends. The germline gives CDR1 SGHNT, CDR2 YYREEE (reference sequence). This CDR3 spans 15 amino acids.

The CDR3 here is CASRITADSLNTEAFF. As DNA, the CDR3 is TGTGCCAGCAGGATAACTGCGGACAGCTTGAACACTGAAGCTTTCTTT. V usage is TRBV6-4 and J usage is TRBJ1-1; D may be TRBD1 (6 bases). Germline V gene data show CDR1 as MRHNA and CDR2 as SNTAGT. The CDR3 covers 16 residues. Trimming pared 6 bases from V and 0 bases from J, leaving 17 bases between.

The genes are TRBV15 and TRBJ2-3; D call uncertain. The CDR3 is 13 residues long. The germline CDR1 and CDR2 sequences are LNHNV and YYDKDF (reference sequence). The V gene lost 5 bases and the J gene lost 2 bases, with 8 bases spanning the gap. The CDR3 region is CATSDGYTDTQYF. CDR3 coding DNA: TGTGCCACCAGCGATGGATACACAGATACGCAGTATTTT.

The chain combines TRBV3-1 (or the pseudogene TRBV3-2) with TRBJ1-2; no clear D. This CDR3 contains 16 residues. Germline V lookup: CDR1 LGHDT, CDR2 YNNKEL (reference sequence). The V gene lost 0 bases and the J gene lost 0 bases, with 11 bases spanning the gap. The DNA of the CDR3 is TGTGCCAGCAGCCAAGAGTCCCATACAGCTAACTATGGCTACACCTTC. Protein: CASSQESHTANYGYTF.

The chain joins TRBV4-1 to TRBJ2-7; D is ambiguous. CDR3 length: 13 amino acids. Trimming took 1 base from V and 5 from J, leaving 9 bases between them. Germline lookup yields CDR1 MGHRA and CDR2 YSYEKL. The DNA of the CDR3 is TGCGCCAGCAGCCAAGGGGTGACGGACGAGCAGTACTTC. Its protein product is CASSQGVTDEQYF.

The chain employs TRBV24-1 and TRBJ1-5; the D is unclear. Germline V lookup: CDR1 KGHDR, CDR2 SFDVKD. Trimming removed 2 bases at V and 1 base at J, with 5 bases between. The CDR3 extends over 14 amino acids. The CDR3 spells CATSDSLSNQPQHF. The CDR3 region has the DNA TGTGCCACCAGTGATTCTCTGAGCAATCAGCCCCAGCATTTT.

A single count supports this clone. The chain is built from TRBV6-5 and TRBJ2-7; 7 bases are shared with TRBD1. With V trimmed by 0 bases and J by 2 bases, 4 bases remained unmatched. The CDR3 is 15 residues long. Germline CDR1 and CDR2: MNHEY and SVGAGI. The CDR3 DNA reads as TGTGCCAGCAGTTACTCGATGAGGGGGCCCTACGAGCAGTACTTC. Translated, it gives CASSYSMRGPYEQYF.

This clone was detected only once. The chain links TRBV13 to TRBJ1-2; 7 nucleotides align to TRBD1. V was clipped by 0 bases and J by 8 bases; unmatched bases: 12. Germline values: CDR1 PRHDT, CDR2 FYEKMQ (reference sequence). The length of the CDR3 is 16 residues. The CDR3 loop reads CASSLGMNRGPRGYTF. In nucleotides, the CDR3 is TGTGCCAGCAGCTTAGGGATGAACAGGGGCCCACGGGGCTACACCTTC.

The V gene is TRBV27, the J gene TRBJ2-1; 13 nucleotides line up with TRBD2. CDR1 and CDR2 (germline): MNHEY, SMNVEV (reference sequence). The ends lost 0 bases at V and 7 bases at J; junction bases unmatched: 3. The CDR3 contains 16 residues. The CDR3 sequence is CASSLSGTSGTNEQFF. For the CDR3, the DNA is TGTGCCAGCAGTTTATCTGGGACTAGCGGGACGAATGAGCAGTTCTTC.

The V and J genes are TRBV19 and TRBJ2-7; weak D call: TRBD1 (6 bases). V lost 5 bases and J 0 bases, leaving 11 bases between the germline ends. Per germline, CDR1 LNHDA and CDR2 SQIVND (reference sequence). This CDR3 contains 14 residues. The CDR3 here is CASSPQGFSYEQYF. The DNA of the CDR3 is TGTGCCAGTAGTCCACAGGGCTTCTCCTACGAGCAGTACTTC.

The gene calls are TRBV7-9 and TRBJ1-2, with a tentative D call TRBD1 (6 bases). Germline V gene lookup returns CDR1 SEHNR and CDR2 FQNEAQ (reference sequence). V lost 5 bases and J lost 5, with 15 bases in between. This CDR3 is 14 amino acids long. This chain's CDR3 is CASSPLGGAYGYTF. The CDR3 bases are TGTGCCAGCAGCCCCTTGGGGGGCGCTTATGGCTACACCTTC.

This clone was seen a single time. The V gene is TRBV15, the J gene TRBJ1-4; possible D gene TRBD1, 6 bases. V was cut by 5 bases and J by 5 bases, with 12 bases left in between. CDR1 is LNHNV, CDR2 YYDKDF, per germline (reference sequence). CDR3 length: 14 amino acids. CDR3 residues: CATSGGGNNEKLFF. Here the CDR3 DNA reads TGTGCCACCAGCGGAGGGGGGAACAATGAAAAACTGTTTTTT.

The chain uses TRBV25-1 and TRBJ2-3; 8 bases map to TRBD2. The CDR3 is made up of 14 amino acids. Germline-derived CDR1 and CDR2 are MGHDK and SYGVNS. V lost 8 bases and J lost 1; bases outside the gene matches: 5. CDR3 sequence: CASQTAGGTDTQYF. The CDR3 DNA reads as TGTGCCAGCCAGACAGCGGGGGGCACAGATACGCAGTATTTT.

The chain links TRBV15 to TRBJ2-1, with 11 positions matching TRBD2. The CDR3 is 18 amino acids. Trimming took 1 base from V and 8 from J; bases not matched to a gene: 13. Germline CDR1 and CDR2: LNHNV and YYDKDF (reference sequence). CDR3 region: CATSRGASGGTNPHEQFF. In DNA, the CDR3 is TGTGCCACCAGCAGAGGAGCTAGCGGGGGGACGAACCCCCATGAGCAGTTCTTC.

V is TRBV25-1 and J is TRBJ2-7; 7 bases align to TRBD2. The CDR3 runs 17 residues. With 5 bases clipped from V and 1 base from J, the junction kept 14 bases outside the gene matches. Germline CDR1 and CDR2: MGHDK and SYGVNS. As DNA, the CDR3 is TGTGCCAGCAGTCCGGGATTTTTACGGGAGGTGTCCTACGAGCAGTACTTC. Translating gives CASSPGFLREVSYEQYF.

V gene TRBV7-8 combines with J gene TRBJ1-1; D unresolved. The CDR3 is 12 amino acids. Trimming left V 3 bases short and J 0 bases short, with 2 bases between. Germline values: CDR1 SGHVS, CDR2 FQNEAQ. The CDR3 is CASSLMNTEAFF. CDR3 bases: TGTGCCAGCAGCTTGATGAACACTGAAGCTTTCTTT. Drawing the rest from reference TRBV7-8 and TRBJ1-1, the complete variable domain is GAGVSQSPRYKVAKRGQDVALRCDPISGHVSLFWYQQALGQGPEFLTYFQNEAQLDKSGLPSDRFFAERPEGSVSTLKIQRTQQEDSAVYLCASSLMNTEAFFGQGTRLTVV.

The V and J genes are TRBV5-4 and TRBJ2-3; 8 bases are a match to TRBD1. The CDR3 runs to 12 residues. Germline V lookup: CDR1 SGHNT, CDR2 YYREEE (reference sequence). With V trimmed by 4 bases and J by 8 bases, 3 bases remained unmatched. The chain's CDR3 is CASSRTGSTQYF. CDR3 nucleotide sequence: TGTGCCAGCAGCCGGACAGGGAGTACGCAGTATTTT.

The chain uses TRBV5-3 and TRBJ2-5; 7 positions agree with TRBD1. TRBV5-3 belongs to the ORF category, with a function that is uncertain. This CDR3 region has 17 residues. The trim removed 2 bases at V and 4 bases at J, leaving 14 bases unmatched. The CDR3 sequence: CARSFIISPPGGETQYF. The CDR3 DNA reads TGTGCCAGAAGCTTTATCATTTCGCCCCCAGGGGGAGAGACCCAGTACTTC.

This chain links TRBV28 with TRBJ2-7; D is possibly TRBD1 (5 bases). This CDR3 spans 15 amino acids. Trimming removed 4 bases at V and 6 bases at J, with 19 bases between. Germline CDR1 and CDR2: MDHEN and SYDVKM. CDR3 loop: CASSSTPGPPGEQYF. The CDR3 bases are TGTGCCAGCAGTTCCACCCCAGGGCCCCCTGGCGAGCAGTACTTC.

The CDR3, as DNA: TGTGCCAGCAGCAAACGGGGCTCAACATGGAGGTCCTACAATGAGCAGTTCTTC. Amino acids: CASSKRGSTWRSYNEQFF. The J gene is TRBJ2-1, the V gene TRBV21-1. TRBV21-1 is a pseudogene segment. The CDR3 extends over 18 amino acids.

This rearrangement joins TRBV27 to TRBJ2-7, with 9 positions matching TRBD2. Looked up from germline, CDR1 is MNHEY and CDR2 is SMNVEV (reference sequence). V lost 6 bases and J lost 0; bases outside the gene matches: 9. The CDR3 is 16 amino acids. The CDR3 region is CASRRGGVGLSYEQYF. CDR3 DNA: TGTGCCAGCAGGCGGGGGGGGGTTGGCCTCTCCTACGAGCAGTACTTC.

This clone was counted a single time. CDR3 DNA: TGTGCCATCAGCGTAGCGGGGACTAGCGGAATCAATGAGCAGTTCTTC. Translation: CAISVAGTSGINEQFF. This chain joins TRBV10-3 and TRBJ2-1, with TRBD2 identical over 11 bases. The CDR3 contains 16 residues. V was clipped by 6 bases and J by 6 bases; unmatched bases: 10. The V gene's germline CDR1 is ENHRY and CDR2 SYGVKD.

The genes are TRBV6-5 and TRBJ1-4; D gene ambiguous. Germline CDR1 reads MNHEY; CDR2 reads SVGAGI. The CDR3 is 13 residues long. Trimming removed 3 bases from V and 8 bases from J, with 10 bases in between. CDR3 protein: CASSYAGGEKLFF. Here the CDR3 DNA reads TGTGCCAGCAGTTATGCAGGAGGAGAAAAACTGTTTTTT.

This CDR3 is CASSSQGDKAYNEQFF. The CDR3 region has the DNA TGTGCCAGCAGTTCACAGGGAGACAAAGCCTACAATGAGCAGTTCTTC. The V call is TRBV28, the J call TRBJ2-1; maybe TRBD1 (6 bases). This CDR3 contains 16 residues. V dropped 4 bases and J dropped 2 bases, with 15 bases sitting between them. Germline V gives CDR1 MDHEN, CDR2 SYDVKM.

This clone has more than one count but fewer than ten. This sample also contains other DNA sequences that code for the same CDR3. The chain's CDR3 is CASSEGGGWQPQHF. The CDR3 nucleotides read TGTGCCAGCAGTGAAGGTGGGGGCTGGCAGCCCCAGCATTTT. This rearrangement joins TRBV6-1 to TRBJ1-5; the D gene is possibly TRBD1 (6 bases). CDR3 length: 14 residues. CDR1 is MNHNS, CDR2 SASEGT, per germline. V was pared by 1 base and J by 7 bases, with 11 bases between.

The rearrangement uses TRBV6-5 and TRBJ1-1; D call uncertain. There are 13 residues in the CDR3. Germline-derived CDR1 and CDR2 are MNHEY and SVGAGI. Trimming took off 0 bases at V and 6 bases at J, with 8 bases between the two ends. The CDR3 loop reads CASSYSTRAEAFF. CDR3 in DNA: TGTGCCAGCAGTTACTCGACCCGGGCTGAAGCTTTCTTT.

The chain is built from TRBV6-1 and TRBJ2-5, with TRBD2 identical over 7 bases. CDR1 is MNHNS and CDR2 is SASEGT in the germline V gene. This CDR3 is 14 amino acids long. With V trimmed by 4 bases and J by 9 bases, 11 bases remained unmatched. The CDR3 spells CASSVAGLEWAQYF. In DNA form, the CDR3 reads TGTGCCAGCAGTGTAGCGGGCCTAGAATGGGCCCAGTACTTC.

The chain couples TRBV29-1 to TRBJ2-7; D is unclear. Germline loops: CDR1 SQVTM, CDR2 ANQGSEA. Trimming took 6 bases from V and 3 from J, leaving 6 bases between them. The CDR3 spans 10 residues. CDR3 DNA: TGCAGCGTGGGCGACTACGAGCAGTACTTC. Translation: CSVGDYEQYF.

V and J are TRBV3-1 (or the pseudogene TRBV3-2) and TRBJ2-5; D is unclear. V lost 1 base and J lost 4, with 10 bases in between. There are 14 residues in the CDR3. The germline gives CDR1 LGHDT, CDR2 YNNKEL (reference sequence). CDR3 in DNA: TGTGCCAGCAGCCAAGCCGACGGAATAGAGACCCAGTACTTC. Its protein product is CASSQADGIETQYF.

The J gene is TRBJ2-1, the V gene TRBV7-9, with TRBD1 identical over 8 bases. The CDR3 covers 15 residues. The germline V gene has CDR1 SEHNR and CDR2 FQNEAQ (reference sequence). V trimming: 4 bases; J trimming: 4 bases; junction bases outside the gene matches: 6. The CDR3 is CASSSWTGIYNEQFF. In DNA form, the CDR3 reads TGTGCCAGCAGCTCTTGGACAGGGATTTACAATGAGCAGTTCTTC.